Below are 2 T cell receptor beta chains sequenced from a single sample in a study of T cell repertoires in cytomegalovirus infection (dated by TCRdb to about 2019). The sequencing machine was an Illumina HiSeq 1500. TCRdb trimmed public reads at Q25 via fastp, called clones via MiXCR and kept in-frame beta chains. Each entry merges the rows of one CDR3 protein and shows their most common DNA and genes. This sample gives 600,000 to 800,000 distinct CDR3 sequences in total; approximately 24% of them show up just once. Approximately 8.2% of the sample is taken by the ten largest. Sequencing was performed on CD8+ T cells from PBMCs. The receptors stem from a human donor in good health (CMV status not recorded). Some clones in this sample may be carry-over from other donors' samples.

The chain couples TRBV5-5 to TRBJ2-7; the match to TRBD1 covers 7 bases. The CDR3 covers 14 residues. Germline V gives CDR1 SGHKS, CDR2 YYEKEE (reference sequence). V lost 4 bases to trimming and J lost 2 bases; unmatched junction nucleotides: 6. CDR3 nucleotides: TGTGCCAGCAGCAGAGACAGGGCACCCTACGAGCAGTACTTC. Amino acids: CASSRDRAPYEQYF.

In its sample, this clonotype was seen many times. The rearrangement links TRBV7-6 to TRBJ2-3; D unclear. Germline V CDR1 and CDR2: SGHVS, FNYEAQ. The V and J ends lost 0 bases and 4 bases respectively, with 8 bases between them. CDR3 length: 14 amino acids. CDR3 nucleotide sequence: TGTGCCAGCAGCTTAGCGCCGGATCCAGATACGCAGTATTTT. Translated: CASSLAPDPDTQYF.